This is a list of T cell receptor beta chains from one sample in a study of T cells after yellow fever vaccination. A single record per CDR3 protein comes from TCRdb applying MiXCR to the 5' RACE reads. The sample has around 53,000 distinct CDR3 sequences; less than 8% are singletons. The sample in question was CD8+ T cells not binding an NS4B(214-222) dextramer, sorted from PBMCs, obtained around 45 days after the first yellow fever vaccination. All receptors derive from a man aged 18 to 29 who received the YFV17D yellow fever vaccine. The CDR3 runs from the conserved cysteine through the conserved F or W. A D gene is named only where the DNA matches it firmly. Expanded clones are given a class, and other clones once, few, many or no size at all.

d_gene,v_gene,abundance,j_gene,CDR3aa,CDR3nt
-,TRBV7-9,few,TRBJ1-1,CASSFRSGGGEAFF,TGTGCCAGCAGCTTCAGGTCGGGTGGAGGTGAAGCTTTCTTT
TRBD1,TRBV12-3/TRBV12-4,few,TRBJ1-2,CASRQGHGYTF,TGTGCCAGTAGACAGGGTCACGGCTACACCTTC
-,TRBV4-1,few,TRBJ1-5,CASSREVGGQPQHF,TGCGCCAGCAGCCGAGAAGTCGGAGGTCAGCCCCAGCATTTT
-,TRBV20-1,-,TRBJ2-7,CSARGHYSYEQYF,TGCAGTGCTAGAGGGCACTACTCCTACGAGCAGTACTTC
TRBD1,TRBV6-2/TRBV6-3,few,TRBJ1-5,CASRDRGLSNQPQHF,TGTGCCAGCAGGGACAGGGGGTTGAGCAATCAGCCCCAGCATTTT
-,TRBV7-9,-,TRBJ1-2,CASSLDEGNYGYTF,TGTGCCAGCAGCTTAGATGAGGGGAACTATGGCTACACCTTC
TRBD2,TRBV6-2/TRBV6-3,many,TRBJ2-3,CASSYWVAGGPDTQYF,TGTGCCAGCAGTTACTGGGTCGCGGGGGGGCCAGATACGCAGTATTTT
TRBD1,TRBV7-2,few,TRBJ1-2,CASSFGTGFGYTF,TGTGCCAGCAGCTTCGGGACAGGGTTTGGCTACACCTTC
-,TRBV6-5,many,TRBJ2-1,CASGLRPGYNEQFF,TGTGCCAGCGGTTTACGCCCAGGATACAATGAGCAGTTCTTC
TRBD1,TRBV7-2,-,TRBJ1-2,CASSLGSGQAIYGYTF,TGTGCCAGCAGCTTAGGCTCGGGACAGGCTATCTATGGCTACACCTTC
TRBD2,TRBV3-1,many,TRBJ2-1,CASSPRLAGANYNEQFF,TGTGCCAGCAGCCCCCGACTAGCGGGGGCCAACTACAATGAGCAGTTCTTC
TRBD1,TRBV10-2,large,TRBJ2-3,CASPRFKPGQGVVSTDTQYF,TGCGCCAGCCCACGCTTTAAACCGGGACAGGGAGTAGTCAGCACAGATACGCAGTATTTT
-,TRBV7-2,-,TRBJ1-1,CASSWTGANTEAFF,TGTGCCAGCAGCTGGACGGGGGCTAACACTGAAGCTTTCTTT
-,TRBV7-8,many,TRBJ2-7,CASSLGGSGYEQYF,TGTGCCAGCAGCTTAGGGGGTTCGGGGTACGAGCAGTACTTC
TRBD2,TRBV4-2,medium-sized,TRBJ2-3,CASSQDRAGGTDTQYF,TGTGCCAGCAGCCAAGATCGAGCGGGGGGCACAGATACGCAGTATTTT
-,TRBV10-3,many,TRBJ1-1,CAISESGGPMNTEAFF,TGTGCCATCAGTGAGTCCGGGGGCCCCATGAACACTGAAGCTTTCTTT
-,TRBV5-4,few,TRBJ1-1,CASSWGGNTEAFF,TGTGCCAGCAGCTGGGGGGGGAACACTGAAGCTTTCTTT
-,TRBV7-9,-,TRBJ2-7,CASSLDGGSYEQYF,TGTGCCAGCAGCTTAGATGGGGGCAGCTACGAGCAGTACTTC
-,TRBV29-1,-,TRBJ1-1,CSAGPRNTEAFF,TGCAGCGCCGGACCGAGGAACACTGAAGCTTTCTTT
-,TRBV10-3,many,TRBJ2-5,CAIKGPVQETQYF,TGTGCCATCAAGGGTCCGGTACAAGAGACCCAGTACTTC
-,TRBV4-2,-,TRBJ1-2,CAISPGLNCCYTF,TGTGCCATCAGCCCGGGGCTCAACTGCTGCTACACCTTC
TRBD2,TRBV7-3,-,TRBJ2-1,CASSPGTSGGDNNEQFF,TGTGCCAGCAGCCCGGGGACTAGCGGGGGGGACAACAATGAGCAGTTCTTC
-,TRBV6-5,many,TRBJ1-6,CASSYSTAPNSPLHF,TGTGCCAGCAGTTATTCGACAGCTCCAAATTCACCCCTCCACTTT
TRBD1,TRBV29-1,many,TRBJ1-1,CSVEDPYGTGGYAPRDTEAFF,TGCAGCGTTGAAGACCCATACGGGACAGGTGGATATGCCCCAAGGGACACTGAAGCTTTCTTT